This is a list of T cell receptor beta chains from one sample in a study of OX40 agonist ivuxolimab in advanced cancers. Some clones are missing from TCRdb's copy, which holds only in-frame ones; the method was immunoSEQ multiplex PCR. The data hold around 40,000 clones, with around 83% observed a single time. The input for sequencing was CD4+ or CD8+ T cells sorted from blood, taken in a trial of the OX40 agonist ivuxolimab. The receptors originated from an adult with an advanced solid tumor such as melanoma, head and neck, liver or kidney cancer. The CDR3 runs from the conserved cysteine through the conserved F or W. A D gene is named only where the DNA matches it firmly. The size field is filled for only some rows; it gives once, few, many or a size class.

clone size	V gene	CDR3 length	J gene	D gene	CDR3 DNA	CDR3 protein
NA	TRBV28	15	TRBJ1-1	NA	TGTGCCAGCAGTTTCCTGAGCCCAGGGTTACCTGAAGCTTTCTTT	CASSFLSPGLPEAFF
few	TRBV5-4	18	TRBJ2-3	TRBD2	TGTGCCAGCAGCTCCGGGACTAGCGGGAGAAAGGGCACAGATACGCAGTATTTT	CASSSGTSGRKGTDTQYF
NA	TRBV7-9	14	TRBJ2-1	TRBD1	TGTGCCAGTGAACCGGGACAGAGATACAATGAGCAGTTCTTC	CASEPGQRYNEQFF
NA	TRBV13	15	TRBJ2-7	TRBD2	TGTGCCAGCAGTCTTACTACTAGCGTCGACTACGAGCAGTACTTC	CASSLTTSVDYEQYF
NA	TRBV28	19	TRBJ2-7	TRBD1	TGTGCCAGCAGTTCTGGGACAGGGGAAGTTATAAGAGGAACCTACGAGCAGTACTTC	CASSSGTGEVIRGTYEQYF
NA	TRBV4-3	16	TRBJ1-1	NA	TGCGCCAGCAGCCAAGGCGTATTTGAGGCGAACACTGAAGCTTTCTTT	CASSQGVFEANTEAFF
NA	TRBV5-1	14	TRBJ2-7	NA	TGCGCCAGCAGTGACAGAAGGAGCTCCTACGAGCAGTACTTC	CASSDRRSSYEQYF
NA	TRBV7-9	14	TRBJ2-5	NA	TGTGCCAGCAGCGCGACCACAGGGAATGGGACCCAGTACTTC	CASSATTGNGTQYF
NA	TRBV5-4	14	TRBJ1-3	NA	TGTGCCAGCAGCCTGCAGGGGACTGGAAACACCATATATTTT	CASSLQGTGNTIYF
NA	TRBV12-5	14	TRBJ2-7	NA	TGTGCTAGTGCCTCGGACAGCTCGGTGTGGGAGCAGTACTTC	CASASDSSVWEQYF
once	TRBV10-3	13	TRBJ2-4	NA	TGTGCCATCAGCGAACCGGGGGTGAACATTCAGTACTTC	CAISEPGVNIQYF
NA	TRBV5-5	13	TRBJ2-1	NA	TGTGCCAGCAGCTTGGGGCAGGGGCCCGAGCAGTTCTTC	CASSLGQGPEQFF
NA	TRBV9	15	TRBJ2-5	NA	TGTGCCAGCAGGAGCGGAGACGGGGACGGGGAGACCCAGTACTTC	CASRSGDGDGETQYF
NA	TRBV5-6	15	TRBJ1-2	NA	TGTGCCAGCAGCCTCCCGTTGGGGGGAGGCGGTGGCTACACCTTC	CASSLPLGGGGGYTF
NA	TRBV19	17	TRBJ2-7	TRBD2	TGTGCCAGTAGCCGGGGTGTTGATCGACTAGCAGTAGACGAGCAGTACTTC	CASSRGVDRLAVDEQYF
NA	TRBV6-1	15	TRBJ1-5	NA	TGTGCCAGCAGTGAATTAAGGGCCGGCAATCAGCCCCAGCATTTT	CASSELRAGNQPQHF
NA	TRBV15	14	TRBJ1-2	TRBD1	TGTGCCACCAGCAGAGTCACAGGGGTCTATGGCTACACCTTC	CATSRVTGVYGYTF
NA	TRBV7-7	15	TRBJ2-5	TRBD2	TGTGCTAGCAGCTCGGGACTAGCGGCTGGAGAGACCCAGTACTTC	CASSSGLAAGETQYF
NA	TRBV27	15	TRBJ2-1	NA	TGTGCCAGCAGTTCCCACAGTAGCTCCTACAATGAGCAGTTCTTC	CASSSHSSSYNEQFF
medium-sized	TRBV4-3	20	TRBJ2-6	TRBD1	TGCGCCAGCAGCCATGACGATACCGGGACAGGGGTCTCTGGGGCCAACGTCCTGACTTTC	CASSHDDTGTGVSGANVLTF
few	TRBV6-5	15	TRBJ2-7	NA	TGTGCCAGCAGTTACTCCGAGGCATACTCCTACGAGCAGTACTTC	CASSYSEAYSYEQYF
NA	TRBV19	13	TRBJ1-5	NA	TGTGCCACCAGAGAGATTAGCAATCAGCCCCAGCATTTT	CATREISNQPQHF